This TCR beta chain was sequenced in a study of blood T cell repertoires in COVID-19. Source study methods: Counts of nucleated cells, estimated from reference gene primer amplification, were obtained. Profiled with immunoSEQ multiplex PCR; TCRdb holds only in-frame clones, not every one. V, J and clone size were drawn from that table, and D and trimming were deduced from the DNA. The data contain 200,000 or so clones, around 79% of them singletons. Sequencing was carried out using peripheral blood. The TCR was taken from a man in his 60s with active or convalescent COVID-19.

CDR3 in amino acids: CAWRPGSGANVLTF. CDR3 nucleotides: TGTGCCTGGAGACCAGGCTCTGGGGCCAACGTCCTGACTTTC. The chain couples TRBV30 to TRBJ2-6; D gene unclear. Germline-derived CDR1 and CDR2 are GTSNPN and SVGIG (reference sequence). The CDR3 is made up of 14 amino acids. V lost 3 bases to trimming and J lost 0 bases, with 6 bases between them.